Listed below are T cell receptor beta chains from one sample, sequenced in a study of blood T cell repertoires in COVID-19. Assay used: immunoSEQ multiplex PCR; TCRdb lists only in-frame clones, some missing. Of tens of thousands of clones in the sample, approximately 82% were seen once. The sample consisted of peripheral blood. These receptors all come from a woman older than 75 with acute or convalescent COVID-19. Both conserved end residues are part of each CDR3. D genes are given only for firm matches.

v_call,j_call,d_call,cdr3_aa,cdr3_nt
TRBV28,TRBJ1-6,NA,CASSLGGKRTSHSPLHF,TGTGCCAGCAGTTTGGGGGGTAAGAGGACCAGCCATTCACCCCTCCACTTT
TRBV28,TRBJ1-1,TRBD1,CASRSEGAGNTEAFF,TGTGCCAGCAGGAGCGAGGGGGCAGGGAACACTGAAGCTTTCTTT
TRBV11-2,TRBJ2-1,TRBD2,CASSLVSGRSYNEQFF,TGTGCCAGCAGTCTCGTTAGCGGGCGCTCCTACAATGAGCAGTTCTTC
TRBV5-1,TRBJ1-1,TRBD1,CASSLGTGGMDTEAFF,TGCGCCAGCAGCTTGGGGACAGGGGGCATGGACACTGAAGCTTTCTTT
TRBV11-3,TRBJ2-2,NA,CASSFSGTGELFF,TGTGCCAGCAGCTTTTCGGGAACCGGGGAGCTGTTTTTT
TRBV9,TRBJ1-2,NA,CASSVEGRVYGYTF,TGTGCCAGCAGCGTAGAGGGCAGGGTGTATGGCTACACCTTC
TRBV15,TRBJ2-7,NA,CATSSEGYEQYF,TGTGCCACCAGCAGTGAGGGATACGAGCAGTACTTC
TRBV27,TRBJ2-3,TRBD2,CASSSRTSAYTQYF,TGTGCCAGCAGTTCTCGGACTAGCGCCTATACGCAGTATTTT
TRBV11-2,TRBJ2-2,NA,CASSLGVTANTGELFF,TGTGCCAGCAGCCTAGGGGTGACAGCAAACACCGGGGAGCTGTTTTTT
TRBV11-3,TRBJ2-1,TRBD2,CASSLTSSGGYNEQFF,TGTGCCAGCAGCTTGACCTCTAGCGGGGGGTACAATGAGCAGTTCTTC
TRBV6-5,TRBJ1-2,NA,CASSSLYGYTF,TGTGCCAGCAGTTCTCTTTATGGCTACACCTTC